This paragraph reports one TCR beta chain. Its antigen is not known. V was pared by 8 bases and J by 0 bases, with 10 bases of the junction left unmatched. Per the germline V gene, CDR1 is MDHEN and CDR2 is SYDVKM. The CDR3 covers 16 residues. Here immunoSEQ multiplex PCR was the method, and the copy in TCRdb shows in-frame clones only, minus some. The repertoire includes about 470,000 clones, less than 95% of them detected once, and less than 5.5% sits in the top ten. These data are taken from a study of Ad26.COV2.S vaccination and SARS-CoV-2 variants. Study-level background: Into the muscle, Ad26.COV2.S was dosed once or twice, 56 days apart.

General study findings and limits: The authors reported substantial breadth in spike-specific CD8+ and CD4+ T cell responses after vaccination. Vaccine recipients and placebo recipients showed similar non-spike TCR breadth.

As to treatment: around 19 received Ad26.COV2.S at low or high dose, single or two shots; about 5 received placebo; per-sample allocation not given. Repertoires come from day 63 after the first vaccine or placebo injection. Built on an Ad26 vector, the vaccine expressed Wuhan-strain SARS-CoV-2 spike. The sample was peripheral blood, taken in a trial of Ad26.COV2.S vaccine versus placebo. The J gene is TRBJ2-3, the V gene TRBV28; 8 bases line up with TRBD2. The receptor comes from a person between 18 and 59 years old who received the Ad26.COV2.S COVID-19 vaccine or a placebo. The CDR3 here is CASAGTSHFSTDTQYF. For the CDR3, the DNA is TGTGCCAGCGCCGGGACTAGTCATTTTAGCACAGATACGCAGTATTTT.